Given below is one T cell receptor beta chain in context. Its antigen is still unknown. This CDR3 is 15 amino acids long. V dropped 6 bases and J dropped 0 bases, with 15 bases sitting between them. Germline V gene lookup returns CDR1 KGHSH and CDR2 LQKENI. The table came from immunoSEQ multiplex PCR; TCRdb's copy has only in-frame clones and leaves some out. The sample lists about 76,000 clones, about three quarters occurring once. This sample stems from a study of T cell responses to AZD1222 COVID-19 vaccine. Study-wide points: Only 5 or 6 AZD1222 recipients tested seropositive at baseline.

This receptor was obtained from an adult who received the MenACWY meningococcal vaccine as a control. The V and J genes are TRBV18 and TRBJ2-7; the D gene is possibly TRBD2 (6 bases). The sequences come from peripheral blood, collected 28 days after the second dose of the MenACWY control vaccine. CDR3 bases: TGTGCCAGCTCTCCCAGCGGGCTTAGCTCCTACGAGCAGTACTTC. This translates into CASSPSGLSSYEQYF.